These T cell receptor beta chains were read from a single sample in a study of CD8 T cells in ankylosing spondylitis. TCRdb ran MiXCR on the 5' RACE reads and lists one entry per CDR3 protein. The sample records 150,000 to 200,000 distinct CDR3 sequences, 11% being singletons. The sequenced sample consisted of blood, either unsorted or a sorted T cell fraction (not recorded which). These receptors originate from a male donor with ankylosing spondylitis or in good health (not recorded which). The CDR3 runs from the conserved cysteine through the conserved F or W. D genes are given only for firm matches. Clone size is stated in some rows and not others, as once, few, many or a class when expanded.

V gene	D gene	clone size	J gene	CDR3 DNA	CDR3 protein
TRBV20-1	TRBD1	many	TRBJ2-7	TGCAGTGCTAGCTATGGGACAGGGGTCTCCTACGAGCAGTACTTC	CSASYGTGVSYEQYF
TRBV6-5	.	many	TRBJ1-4	TGTGCCAGCAGTTACTCGGAACGGGGGGATACCCGAAAACTGTTTTTT	CASSYSERGDTRKLFF
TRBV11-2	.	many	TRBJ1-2	TGTGCCAGCAGCTTAGTGTCTCAGGGAGGCTATGGCTACACCTTC	CASSLVSQGGYGYTF
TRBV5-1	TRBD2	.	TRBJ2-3	TGCGCCAGCAGCTTCGCTGGGACTAGCGGAACAGATACGCAGTATTTT	CASSFAGTSGTDTQYF
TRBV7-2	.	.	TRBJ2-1	TGTGCCAGCAGCTTAGGAGTTCAAAGTAAGCAGTTCTTC	CASSLGVQSKQFF
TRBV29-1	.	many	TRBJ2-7	TGCAGCGTTGAAGTACAACTTCAGGGTGTTGGCTACGAGCAGTACTTC	CSVEVQLQGVGYEQYF
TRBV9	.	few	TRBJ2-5	TGTGCCAGCAGCCTTGGGGGAACGCGAGAGACCCAGTACTTC	CASSLGGTRETQYF
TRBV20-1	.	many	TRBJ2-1	TGCAGTGCCCCTCTCAGGGGAAGGGAAAATGAGCAGTTCTTC	CSAPLRGRENEQFF
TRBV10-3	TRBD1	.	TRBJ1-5	TGTGCCATCAGTGAGGACAGGGCCCAGCCCCAGCATTTT	CAISEDRAQPQHF
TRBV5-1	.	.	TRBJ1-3	TGCGCCAGCAGCTTGTACCAGACTCAACGTGGAAACACCATATATTTT	CASSLYQTQRGNTIYF
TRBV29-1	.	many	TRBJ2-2	TGCAGCGTTGGGCCCCCTACGAACACCGGGGAGCTGTTTTTT	CSVGPPTNTGELFF
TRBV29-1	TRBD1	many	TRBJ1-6	TGCAGCGTTTCCACAGGGGAGGGTTCACCCCTCCACTTT	CSVSTGEGSPLHF
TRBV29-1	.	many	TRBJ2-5	TGCAGCGTTGCGAACGGGAACGAAGAGACCCAGTACTTC	CSVANGNEETQYF
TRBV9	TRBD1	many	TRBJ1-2	TGTGCCAGCAGCGCCTCCGGACAGGCCAACTATGGCTACACCTTC	CASSASGQANYGYTF
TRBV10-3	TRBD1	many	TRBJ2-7	TGTGCCACCCGGGCGCAGGGGGCATACGAGCAGTACTTC	CATRAQGAYEQYF
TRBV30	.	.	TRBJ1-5	TGTGCCTGGAGTGTTGACCGGGATCAGCCCCAGCATTTT	CAWSVDRDQPQHF
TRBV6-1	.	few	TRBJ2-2	TGTGCCAGCACCATAGGAAGCACCGGGGAGCTGTTTTTT	CASTIGSTGELFF
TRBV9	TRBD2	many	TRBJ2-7	TGTGCCAGCAGCGGCGGACTAGCGTCCCACAGCGAGCAGTACTTC	CASSGGLASHSEQYF
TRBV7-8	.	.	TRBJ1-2	TGTGCCAGCAGCTTTCAGCAAAACCATGGCTACACCTTC	CASSFQQNHGYTF
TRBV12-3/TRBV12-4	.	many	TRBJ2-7	TGTGCCAGCACCCTCTCCCACGAGCAGTACTTC	CASTLSHEQYF
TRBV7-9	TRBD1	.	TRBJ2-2	TGTGCCAGCCTCGGACAGGGGGCCGGGGAGCTGTTTTTT	CASLGQGAGELFF
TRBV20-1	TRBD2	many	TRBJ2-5	TGCAGTGCTAGTAGAACTAGCGGGGGGGCAGGAGAGACCCAGTACTTC	CSASRTSGGAGETQYF
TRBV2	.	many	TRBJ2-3	TGTGCCAGCAGGGACGGTAGCACAGATACGCAGTATTTT	CASRDGSTDTQYF
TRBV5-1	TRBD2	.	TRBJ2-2	TGCGCCAGCAAAGAGACTAGCGGCACCGGGGAGCTGTTTTTT	CASKETSGTGELFF
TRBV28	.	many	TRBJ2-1	TGTGCCAGCAGTTTAACGACCGCCGGAGTAGAGCAGTTCTTC	CASSLTTAGVEQFF
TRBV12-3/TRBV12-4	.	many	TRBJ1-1	TGTGCCAGCAGACCTTTCCTAACCCGTGAAGCTTTCTTT	CASRPFLTREAFF
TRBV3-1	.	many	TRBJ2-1	TGTGCCAGCAGCCAAGATTATGCAGGGCTCAATGAGCAGTTCTTC	CASSQDYAGLNEQFF
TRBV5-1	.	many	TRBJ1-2	TGCGCCAGCAGCGAGGTCGGAAACTATGGCTACACCTTC	CASSEVGNYGYTF
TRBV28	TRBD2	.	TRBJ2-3	TGTGCCAGCAGTTTACAGCGGGGGGGCCGTACAGATACGCAGTATTTT	CASSLQRGGRTDTQYF
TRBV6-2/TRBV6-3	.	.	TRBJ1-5	TGTGCCAGAAGCCCCGTAAATAGCAATCAGCCCCAGCATTTT	CARSPVNSNQPQHF
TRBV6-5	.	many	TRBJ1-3	TGTGCCAGCAGTTTAACGGACACAAGGGCTGGAAACACCATATATTTT	CASSLTDTRAGNTIYF
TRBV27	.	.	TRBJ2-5	TGTGCCAGCAGCATCTCAGGGAACCCGAGTACGTGGGGGACCCAGTACTTC	CASSISGNPSTWGTQYF
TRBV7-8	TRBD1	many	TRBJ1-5	TGTGCCAGCAGTCAACAGGGGATAGGCAATCAGCCCCAGCATTTT	CASSQQGIGNQPQHF
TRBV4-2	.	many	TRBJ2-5	TGTGCCAGCAGCAGCGCTTACAGGGATCGGGAGACCCAGTACTTC	CASSSAYRDRETQYF
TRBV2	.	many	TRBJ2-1	TGTGCCAGCACCAAGGGAGCCAGAATAGAGGCCAGGTCCAATGAGCAGTTCTTC	CASTKGARIEARSNEQFF
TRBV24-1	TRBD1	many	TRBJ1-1	TGTGCCACCAGCAGGGGGCCGAACACTGAAGCTTTCTTT	CATSRGPNTEAFF